The 27 T cell receptor beta chains below come from one sample, sequenced in a study of cytomegalovirus exposure and HLA in healthy donors. The PCR contained 60 Vbeta and 13 Jbeta primers. The protocol was immunoSEQ multiplex PCR, while the TCRdb copy is restricted to in-frame clones and leaves out a portion. This sample has fewer than 150,000 clones; about 75% occur once, and the top ten carry approximately 4%. Material for sequencing was PBMCs. The receptors come from a man aged 18 to 30 in good health and CMV-seronegative.

On this clone: Other DNA sequences within the sample encode an identical CDR3. CDR3 nucleotides: TGTGCCAGCAGCGTAGGGACAGACTCCTACGAGCAGTACTTC. It specifies CASSVGTDSYEQYF. This chain joins TRBV9 and TRBJ2-7; D may be TRBD1 (6 bases). The V gene's germline CDR1 is SGDLS and CDR2 YYNGEE. V was cut by 0 bases and J by 0 bases, with 7 bases left in between. This CDR3 spans 14 amino acids.

This clone occurred many times. In the same sample, other DNA sequences code for this CDR3. This sequence joins TRBV6-6 and TRBJ1-4; 9 bases are a match to TRBD1. The germline CDR1 and CDR2 sequences are MNHNY and SVGAGI (reference sequence). This CDR3 contains 14 residues. The ends lost 4 bases at V and 8 bases at J; junction bases unmatched: 5. The CDR3 reads CASSSGQGGEKLFF. In DNA form, the CDR3 reads TGTGCCAGCAGTTCGGGACAGGGTGGGGAAAAACTGTTTTTT.

A few counts support this clone. V gene TRBV6-5 combines with J gene TRBJ1-2; TRBD1 agrees at 7 bases. CDR3 size: 13 residues. Trimming took 5 bases from V and 8 from J; bases not matched to a gene: 8. From germline, CDR1 is MNHEY and CDR2 SVGAGI. DNA for the CDR3: TGTGCCAGCAGTCCTGCGACAGGGCACGGCTACACCTTC. Protein sequence: CASSPATGHGYTF.

To note about this clone: The conserved phenylalanine or tryptophan is not found at the CDR3 terminus, so this likely reflects a read error. The chain recombines TRBV5-1 with TRBJ2-7; 7 positions agree with TRBD1. The germline CDR1 and CDR2 sequences are SGHRS and YFSETQ. Unmatched junction bases numbered 2, after V lost 1 base and J lost 4 bases. The CDR3 loop spans 13 amino acids. This CDR3 reads CASSLPQGYEQYS. The CDR3 nucleotides are TGCGCCAGCAGCTTGCCACAGGGGTACGAGCAGTACTCC.

This clone was counted only a few times. The chain uses TRBV30 and TRBJ2-2, with D unresolved. Trimming stripped 0 bases from V and 1 base from J, with 6 bases between. The CDR3 totals 14 residues. The germline V gene encodes CDR1 GTSNPN and CDR2 SVGIG (reference sequence). CDR3 sequence (DNA): TGTGCCTGGAGTGTTGGCAGGAACACCGGGGAGCTGTTTTTT. It translates to CAWSVGRNTGELFF.

A remark on this clone: Other DNA sequences in this sample translate to the same CDR3. The rearrangement joins TRBV5-1 to TRBJ2-1, with D possibly being TRBD1 (5 bases). The CDR3 covers 15 residues. Germline lookup yields CDR1 SGHRS and CDR2 YFSETQ. The ends were cut back, 0 bases at V and 4 bases at J, with 11 bases in the middle. The CDR3 protein is CASSLEGNSYNEQFF. The CDR3 DNA reads TGCGCCAGCAGCTTGGAGGGGAACTCTTACAATGAGCAGTTCTTC.

V usage is TRBV7-9 and J usage is TRBJ2-1; the D is unclear. This CDR3 has 15 amino acids. Trimming took 1 base from V and 5 from J, leaving 12 bases between them. Looked up from germline, CDR1 is SEHNR and CDR2 is FQNEAQ (reference sequence). In DNA form, the CDR3 reads TGTGCCAGCAGCTTAGTTTCTACCTCGAACAATGAGCAGTTCTTC. Its protein product is CASSLVSTSNNEQFF.

This clone was recorded only once. The gene calls are TRBV6-1 and TRBJ1-6; TRBD1 is a possible D gene (6 bases). V lost 11 bases to trimming and J lost 6 bases, with 14 bases between them. The CDR3 length is 13 residues. Germline loops: CDR1 MNHNS, CDR2 SASEGT. The CDR3 sequence: CAGVGGSNSPLHF. In DNA, the CDR3 is TGTGCCGGGGTAGGGGGTAGTAATTCACCCCTCCACTTT.

The chain joins TRBV15 to TRBJ1-2, with D maybe TRBD1 (5 bases). V gave up 0 bases and J gave up 4 bases, with 15 bases separating them. Germline V gives CDR1 LNHNV, CDR2 YYDKDF (reference sequence). The CDR3 loop spans 16 amino acids. The CDR3 DNA sequence: TGTGCCACCAGCAGAGATATCGGGGGGGGAGCCTATGGCTACACCTTC. Protein product: CATSRDIGGGAYGYTF. Variable domain in full (rest from reference TRBV15 and TRBJ1-2): DAMVIQNPRYQVTQFGKPVTLSCSQTLNHNVMYWYQQKSSQAPKLLFHYYDKDFNNEADTPDNFQSRRPNTSFCFLDIRSPGLGDTAMYLCATSRDIGGGAYGYTFGSGTRLTVV.

This clone was observed a handful of times. The chain is built from TRBV30 and TRBJ2-7; weak D call: TRBD1 (5 bases). The CDR3 is 14 amino acids. V lost 4 bases, J lost 0 bases, and 13 bases lay in between. Germline lookup yields CDR1 GTSNPN and CDR2 SVGIG (reference sequence). CDR3 region: CAWTGQGSSYEQYF. The CDR3, as DNA: TGTGCCTGGACAGGGCAGGGAAGCTCCTACGAGCAGTACTTC. The full variable domain, with the rest looked up from reference TRBV30 and TRBJ2-7, is SQTIHQWPATLVQPVGSPLSLECTVEGTSNPNLYWYRQAAGRGLQLLFYSVGIGQISSEVPQNLSASRPQDRQFILSSKKLLLSDSGFYLCAWTGQGSSYEQYFGPGTRLTVT.

This chain connects TRBV27 to TRBJ1-5, with 9 bases aligning to TRBD1. Germline V gene lookup returns CDR1 MNHEY and CDR2 SMNVEV (reference sequence). Trimming removed 4 bases from V and 0 bases from J; junction bases left unmatched: 7. There are 17 residues in the CDR3. DNA of the CDR3: TGTGCCAGCAGTTCTGGACAGGGGTCTTATAGCAATCAGCCCCAGCATTTT. Protein sequence: CASSSGQGSYSNQPQHF.

The chain recombines TRBV28 with TRBJ2-3; 7 bases match TRBD2. The V and J ends lost 5 bases and 4 bases, in that order; junction bases with no gene match: 6. Germline V gene lookup returns CDR1 MDHEN and CDR2 SYDVKM. CDR3 size: 14 residues. CDR3 sequence reads: CASSSPGGPDTQYF. The CDR3 coding sequence is TGTGCCAGCAGTAGCCCGGGAGGCCCAGATACGCAGTATTTT. Based on the CDR3 plus reference TRBV28 and TRBJ2-3, the full variable domain is DVKVTQSSRYLVKRTGEKVFLECVQDMDHENMFWYRQDPGLGLRLIYFSYDVKMKEKGDIPEGYSVSREKKERFSLILESASTNQTSMYLCASSSPGGPDTQYFGPGTRLTVL.

Remarks on this clone: The sample holds other DNA sequences that translate to the same CDR3. The V gene is TRBV5-4, the J gene TRBJ1-2, with 10 positions matching TRBD1. The CDR3 runs 14 residues. V lost 3 bases, J lost 7 bases, and 6 bases stayed unmatched. Germline loops: CDR1 SGHNT, CDR2 YYREEE (reference sequence). The CDR3 region has the DNA TGTGCCAGCAGCTCCGACAGGGGGCTCTCTGGCTACACCTTC. Its translation: CASSSDRGLSGYTF.

The sample holds a few counts of this clone. This chain connects TRBV6-5 to TRBJ1-3; 8 positions agree with TRBD1. The CDR3 is made up of 13 amino acids. J was trimmed by 4 bases and V by 6 bases; bases with no gene match: 2. The germline V gene encodes CDR1 MNHEY and CDR2 SVGAGI. CDR3 loop: CASRQGVGNTIYF. In DNA form, the CDR3 reads TGTGCCAGCAGACAGGGGGTGGGAAACACCATATATTTT.

The chain combines TRBV6-1 with TRBJ1-2; 11 bases map to TRBD1. V lost 7 bases, J lost 7 bases, and 8 bases stayed unmatched. This CDR3 is built from 14 residues. Per germline, CDR1 MNHNS and CDR2 SASEGT. The CDR3 nucleotides are TGTGCCAGCACCAGCGGGACAGGGGGAATTGGCTACACCTTC. It is translated as CASTSGTGGIGYTF.

This clone was detected only once. The chain couples TRBV11-3 to TRBJ1-1, with D uncertain. Looked up from germline, CDR1 is SGHNT and CDR2 is YENEEA. Trimming took off 1 base at V and 6 bases at J, with 18 bases between the two ends. The CDR3 totals 16 residues. This CDR3 is CASSLGGAQNLPEAFF. In DNA form, the CDR3 reads TGTGCCAGCAGCTTAGGAGGAGCCCAAAATCTTCCTGAAGCTTTCTTT.

The chain couples TRBV7-3 to TRBJ2-7, with 16 bases identical to TRBD2. CDR3 length: 18 amino acids. J was trimmed by 1 base and V by 4 bases; bases with no gene match: 7. Germline V lookup: CDR1 SGHTA, CDR2 FQGTGA. The CDR3 is CASSSPGLAGGPSYEQYF. As DNA, the CDR3 is TGTGCCAGCAGCTCCCCGGGACTAGCGGGAGGGCCGTCCTACGAGCAGTACTTC.

The chain joins TRBV18 to TRBJ2-7, with D possibly being TRBD2 (5 bases). This CDR3 is 15 amino acids long. Germline V lookup: CDR1 KGHSH, CDR2 LQKENI. Trimming took off 6 bases at V and 2 bases at J, with 17 bases between the two ends. The CDR3 nucleotides are TGTGCCAGCTCCCAAGGTGCGGGTCTCACCTACGAGCAGTACTTC. Translating gives CASSQGAGLTYEQYF. The entire variable domain, with the rest obtained from reference TRBV18 and TRBJ2-7, is as follows: NAGVMQNPRHLVRRRGQEARLRCSPMKGHSHVYWYRQLPEEGLKFMVYLQKENIIDESGMPKERFSAEFPKEGPSILRIQQVVRGDSAAYFCASSQGAGLTYEQYFGPGTRLTVT.

This clone was detected only a few times. The rearrangement links TRBV5-1 to TRBJ2-1, with 13 bases lining up with TRBD2. With 0 bases clipped from V and 6 bases from J, the junction kept 9 bases outside the gene matches. Germline CDR1 SGHRS, CDR2 YFSETQ. This CDR3 region has 18 residues. The CDR3 DNA sequence: TGCGCCAGCAGCTTGGGGACTAGCGGGAGAAGGAGAGGCAATGAGCAGTTCTTC. This encodes CASSLGTSGRRRGNEQFF.

This clone was picked up a small number of times. The chain carries TRBV10-2 and TRBJ2-3, with TRBD2 as a possible D gene (5 bases). Deletions cut 3 bases from V and 2 bases from J, with 18 bases between. The CDR3 covers 17 residues. Germline V gene sequence: CDR1 WSHSY, CDR2 SAAADI. The CDR3 is CASSDQLRREYTDTQYF. In nucleotides, the CDR3 is TGCGCCAGCAGTGACCAGCTCCGACGGGAATACACAGATACGCAGTATTTT.

The chain uses TRBV2 and TRBJ2-7; unclear D gene. The CDR3 has 12 residues. V lost 2 bases and J lost 4, with 6 bases in between. Germline loops: CDR1 SNHLY, CDR2 FYNNEI. The CDR3 sequence is CASSEQVYEQYF. In nucleotides, the CDR3 is TGTGCCAGCAGTGAACAGGTATACGAGCAGTACTTC.

The chain uses TRBV5-1 and TRBJ2-3; weak D call: TRBD2 (8 bases). Germline CDR1 SGHRS, CDR2 YFSETQ. With 4 bases removed from V and 2 bases from J, the gap between germline ends came to 17 bases. The CDR3 has 16 amino acids. CDR3 in amino acids: CASSRGGGGYTDTQYF. The DNA for the CDR3 is TGCGCCAGCAGCCGGGGGGGAGGGGGCTACACAGATACGCAGTATTTT.

CDR3 in DNA: TGCAGCGTTGAAGGTCAGAGGGTCGGCACTGAAGCTTTCTTT. This gives the protein CSVEGQRVGTEAFF. The chain carries TRBV29-1 and TRBJ1-1; D uncertain. The length of the CDR3 is 14 residues. V was trimmed by 1 base and J by 4 bases, leaving 13 bases between them. In germline, CDR1 is SQVTM, CDR2 ANQGSEA.

This chain links TRBV5-1 with TRBJ1-1; 9 bases are a match to TRBD1. The CDR3 length is 15 residues. Unmatched junction bases numbered 6, after V lost 5 bases and J lost 1 base. Germline V CDR1 and CDR2: SGHRS, YFSETQ. The CDR3 here is CASSRTGGSNTEAFF. The CDR3 DNA sequence: TGCGCCAGCAGTCGCACAGGGGGCTCGAACACTGAAGCTTTCTTT.

V usage is TRBV11-1 and J usage is TRBJ2-1; 15 positions match TRBD2. After removal of 3 bases from V and 3 bases from J, the junction contained 9 bases not matched to a gene. The CDR3 is 19 amino acids. CDR1 and CDR2 from the germline V gene are SGHAT and FQDESV (reference sequence). CDR3 loop: CASSFNGLAGGKGYNEQFF. CDR3 bases: TGTGCCAGCAGCTTCAATGGACTAGCGGGAGGGAAAGGCTACAATGAGCAGTTCTTC.

The V gene is TRBV18, the J gene TRBJ1-2, with TRBD1 identical over 8 bases. The CDR3 contains 13 residues. V shed 3 bases, J shed 8 bases, and the junction held 5 bases outside the gene matches. Germline CDR1 is KGHSH and CDR2 is LQKENI. The CDR3 sequence is CASSPTGDNGYTF. In nucleotides, the CDR3 is TGTGCCAGCTCACCGACAGGGGATAACGGCTACACCTTC.

This chain uses TRBV7-3 with TRBJ2-1; possible D gene TRBD1, 5 bases. This CDR3 is 13 amino acids long. Germline V CDR1 and CDR2: SGHTA, FQGTGA. V lost 2 bases to trimming and J lost 9 bases, with 11 bases between them. The DNA of the CDR3 is TGTGCCAGCAGCTTACAGGGATCAGGTGAGCAGTTCTTC. Protein product: CASSLQGSGEQFF. Using reference TRBV7-3 and TRBJ2-1 for the parts outside the CDR3, the full variable domain is GAGVSQTPSNKVTEKGKYVELRCDPISGHTALYWYRQSLGQGPEFLIYFQGTGAADDSGLPNDRFFAVRPEGSVSTLKIQRTERGDSAVYLCASSLQGSGEQFFGPGTRLTVL.